Described below is a single TCR beta chain sequence and its context. The antigen is not known. This record comes from a study of T cell responses to AZD1222 COVID-19 vaccine. General study points: A rise in Spike-specific TCR breadth and depth followed two AZD1222 doses.

Libraries were prepared by immunoSEQ multiplex PCR; TCRdb keeps only in-frame clonotypes and omits some of them. The sample records tens of thousands of clones, approximately 92% being singletons. Second-dose timings of about 4 or about 12 weeks were pooled. The clonotype originates from an adult who received the AZD1222 COVID-19 vaccine. The material was peripheral blood, obtained 28 days after the second AZD1222 dose.

As DNA, the CDR3 is TGCGCCAGCAGCCCGCAGGGGGGAAACTACGAGCAGTACGTC. This encodes CASSPQGGNYEQYV. V is TRBV5-1 and J is TRBJ2-7, with a tentative D call TRBD1 (7 bases). In germline, CDR1 is SGHRS, CDR2 YFSETQ. The CDR3 covers 14 residues. With 4 bases removed from V and 3 bases from J, the gap between germline ends came to 14 bases.